The sequence of this TCR beta chain was determined in a study of blood T cell repertoires in COVID-19. Study overall: Samples came from the United States, Italy and Spain, spanning acute and convalescent COVID-19. Sample material is recorded as cDNA or gDNA derived from T cells, B-cell-depleted T cells, or PBMCs.

Method: immunoSEQ multiplex PCR; TCRdb's copy keeps in-frame clones and lacks some. The repertoire consists of around 340,000 clones, with approximately 89% occurring once and the leading ten covering roughly 4%. On this clone itself: At one end the junction does not follow the germline gene, possibly because of a read error.

Sample: peripheral blood. The sequence was obtained from a woman in her sixties with COVID-19, enrolled during active disease.

CDR3: CASRSAGTGVLSSF. The CDR3 DNA follows: TGTGCCAGCAGATCCGCCGGGACAGGGGTCCTGTCGTCCTTC. The gene calls are TRBV7-9 and TRBJ2-4; 10 bases agree with TRBD1. This CDR3 has 14 amino acids. CDR1 and CDR2 (germline): SEHNR, FQNEAQ (reference sequence).